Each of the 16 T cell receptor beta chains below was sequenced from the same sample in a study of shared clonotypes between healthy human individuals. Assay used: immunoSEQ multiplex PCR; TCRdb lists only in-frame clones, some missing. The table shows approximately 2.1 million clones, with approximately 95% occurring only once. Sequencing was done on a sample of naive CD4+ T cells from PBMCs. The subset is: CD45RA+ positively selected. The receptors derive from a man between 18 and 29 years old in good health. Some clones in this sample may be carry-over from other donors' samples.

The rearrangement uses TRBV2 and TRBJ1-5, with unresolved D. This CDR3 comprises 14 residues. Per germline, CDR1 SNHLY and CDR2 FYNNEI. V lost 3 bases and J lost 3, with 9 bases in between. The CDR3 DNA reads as TGTGCCAGCAGTGAGTACAGATACAATCAGCCCCAGCATTTT. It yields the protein CASSEYRYNQPQHF.

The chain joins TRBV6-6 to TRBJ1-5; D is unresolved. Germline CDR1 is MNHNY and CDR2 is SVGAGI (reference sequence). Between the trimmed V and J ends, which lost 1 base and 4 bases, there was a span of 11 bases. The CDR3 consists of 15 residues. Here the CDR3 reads CASSYLHSTNQPQHF. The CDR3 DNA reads TGTGCCAGCAGTTACTTGCACAGCACTAATCAGCCCCAGCATTTT.

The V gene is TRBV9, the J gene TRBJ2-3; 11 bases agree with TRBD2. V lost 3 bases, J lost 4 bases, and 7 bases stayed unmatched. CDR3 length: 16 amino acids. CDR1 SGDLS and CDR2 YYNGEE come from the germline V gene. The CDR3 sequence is CASSGSGRARSDTQYF. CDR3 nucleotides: TGTGCCAGCAGCGGTAGCGGGAGGGCAAGGTCAGATACGCAGTATTTT.

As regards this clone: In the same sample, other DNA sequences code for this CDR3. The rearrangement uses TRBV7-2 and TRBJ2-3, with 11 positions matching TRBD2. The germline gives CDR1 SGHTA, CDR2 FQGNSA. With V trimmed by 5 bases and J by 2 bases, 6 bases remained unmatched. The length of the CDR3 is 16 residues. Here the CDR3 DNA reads TGTGCCAGCAGCACCGGACTAGCGGGCAACACAGATACGCAGTATTTT. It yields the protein CASSTGLAGNTDTQYF.

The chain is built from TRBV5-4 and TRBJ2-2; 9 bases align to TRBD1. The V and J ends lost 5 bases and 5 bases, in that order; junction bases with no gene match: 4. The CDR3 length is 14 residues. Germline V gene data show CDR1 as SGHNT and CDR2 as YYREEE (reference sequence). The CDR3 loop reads CASRDRGWTGELFF. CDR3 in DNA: TGTGCCAGCAGGGACAGGGGATGGACCGGGGAGCTGTTTTTT.

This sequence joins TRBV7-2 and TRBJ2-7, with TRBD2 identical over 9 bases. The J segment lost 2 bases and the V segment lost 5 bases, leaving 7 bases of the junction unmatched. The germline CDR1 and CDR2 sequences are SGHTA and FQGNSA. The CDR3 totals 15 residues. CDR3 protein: CASSKTSGSAYEQYF. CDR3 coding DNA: TGTGCCAGCAGCAAAACTAGCGGGTCTGCCTACGAGCAGTACTTC. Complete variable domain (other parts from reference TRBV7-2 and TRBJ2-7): GAGVSQSPSNKVTEKGKDVELRCDPISGHTALYWYRQSLGQGLEFLIYFQGNSAPDKSGLPSDRFSAERTGGSVSTLTIQRTQQEDSAVYLCASSKTSGSAYEQYFGPGTRLTVT.

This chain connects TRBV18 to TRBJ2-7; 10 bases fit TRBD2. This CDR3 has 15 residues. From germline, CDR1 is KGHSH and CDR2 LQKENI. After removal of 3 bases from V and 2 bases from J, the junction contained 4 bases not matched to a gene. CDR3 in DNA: TGTGCCAGCTCACCGGAAGCGGGAGGGCCCTACGAGCAGTACTTC. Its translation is CASSPEAGGPYEQYF.

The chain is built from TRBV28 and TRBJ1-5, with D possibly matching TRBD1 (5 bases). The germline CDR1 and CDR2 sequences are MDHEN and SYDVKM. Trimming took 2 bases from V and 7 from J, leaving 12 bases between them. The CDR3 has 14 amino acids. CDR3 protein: CASSLGGSSQPQHF. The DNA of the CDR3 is TGTGCCAGCAGTTTAGGGGGGAGTAGCCAGCCCCAGCATTTT.

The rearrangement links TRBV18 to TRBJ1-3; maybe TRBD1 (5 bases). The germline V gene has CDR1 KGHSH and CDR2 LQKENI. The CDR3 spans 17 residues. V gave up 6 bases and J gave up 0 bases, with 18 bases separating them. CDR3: CASSENWGTGSGNTIYF. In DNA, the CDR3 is TGTGCCAGCTCGGAAAACTGGGGGACCGGCTCTGGAAACACCATATATTTT.

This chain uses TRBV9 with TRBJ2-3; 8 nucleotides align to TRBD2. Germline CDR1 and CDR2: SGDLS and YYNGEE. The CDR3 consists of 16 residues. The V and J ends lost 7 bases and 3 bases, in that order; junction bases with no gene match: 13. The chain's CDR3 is CASGHHGGVLTDTQYF. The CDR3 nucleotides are TGTGCCAGCGGACACCACGGGGGGGTACTAACAGATACGCAGTATTTT.

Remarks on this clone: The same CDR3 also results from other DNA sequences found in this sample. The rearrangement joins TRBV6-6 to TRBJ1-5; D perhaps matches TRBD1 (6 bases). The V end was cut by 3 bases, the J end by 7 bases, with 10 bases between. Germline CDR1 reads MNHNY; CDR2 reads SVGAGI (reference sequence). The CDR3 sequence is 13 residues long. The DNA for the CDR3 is TGTGCCAGCAGTTATAGGGGGGGCCAGCCCCAGCATTTT. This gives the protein CASSYRGGQPQHF.

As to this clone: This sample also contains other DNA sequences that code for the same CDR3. Here the CDR3 reads CASSLEAASYEQYF. CDR3 DNA sequence: TGCGCCAGCAGCTTGGAGGCGGCTTCCTACGAGCAGTACTTC. The chain recombines TRBV5-1 with TRBJ2-7; D unclear. V was clipped by 0 bases and J by 1 base, with 8 bases between them. Germline assignment: CDR1 SGHRS and CDR2 YFSETQ. This CDR3 has 14 amino acids.

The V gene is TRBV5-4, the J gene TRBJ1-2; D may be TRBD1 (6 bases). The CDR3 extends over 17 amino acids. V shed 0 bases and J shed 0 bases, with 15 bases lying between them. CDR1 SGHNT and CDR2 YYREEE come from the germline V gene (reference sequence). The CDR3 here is CASSLGGWGPSNYGYTF. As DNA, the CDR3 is TGTGCCAGCAGCTTGGGGGGCTGGGGGCCCTCTAACTATGGCTACACCTTC.

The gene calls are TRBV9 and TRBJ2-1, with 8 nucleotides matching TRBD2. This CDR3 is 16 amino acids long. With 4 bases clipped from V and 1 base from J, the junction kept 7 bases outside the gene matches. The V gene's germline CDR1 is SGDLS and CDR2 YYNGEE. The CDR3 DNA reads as TGTGCCAGCAGCCCTCGAAGCGGGGGATCCTACAATGAGCAGTTCTTC. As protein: CASSPRSGGSYNEQFF.

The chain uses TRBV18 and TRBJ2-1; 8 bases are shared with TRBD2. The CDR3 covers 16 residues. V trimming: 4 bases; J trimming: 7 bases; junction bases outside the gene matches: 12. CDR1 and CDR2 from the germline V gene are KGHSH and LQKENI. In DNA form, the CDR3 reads TGTGCCAGCTCACGGGAGGAGGAGCGGGAGTGGAATGAGCAGTTCTTC. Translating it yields CASSREEEREWNEQFF.

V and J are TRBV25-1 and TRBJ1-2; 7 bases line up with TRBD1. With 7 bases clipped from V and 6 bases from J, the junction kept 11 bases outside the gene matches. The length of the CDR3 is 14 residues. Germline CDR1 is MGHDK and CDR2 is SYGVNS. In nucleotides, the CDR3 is TGTGCCAGCACCCTGACAGGGAGCGCAGATGGCTACACCTTC. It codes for CASTLTGSADGYTF.